Listed below are T cell receptor beta chains from one sample, sequenced in a study of blood T cell repertoires in COVID-19. The repertoire was sequenced with immunoSEQ multiplex PCR; TCRdb's copy has only in-frame clones and lacks some. The sample holds about 160,000 clones, around nine tenths seen once. The sequencing sample was made of peripheral blood. These receptor sequences come from a man aged 55 to 69 with active or convalescent COVID-19. Each CDR3 is given with its conserved first and last residue. Each record gives: CDR3 DNA, CDR3 protein, J gene, D gene, V gene, clone size. D genes are given only for firm matches. Clone size is stated in some rows and not others, as once, few, many or a class when expanded.

cdr3_nt: TGTGCCAGCTCACCGTTGGACAGGGGTGGAAACACCATATATTTT; cdr3_aa: CASSPLDRGGNTIYF; j_call: TRBJ1-3; d_call: TRBD1; v_call: TRBV18; clone_size: NA
cdr3_nt: TGTGCCAGCAGTTCTGGTGTTGTCGGTGAAAAACTGTTTTTT; cdr3_aa: CASSSGVVGEKLFF; j_call: TRBJ1-4; d_call: NA; v_call: TRBV27; clone_size: NA
cdr3_nt: TGTGCCAGCTCACCGCTACCGACAGGGGGGTCCTACAATGAGCAGTTCTTC; cdr3_aa: CASSPLPTGGSYNEQFF; j_call: TRBJ2-1; d_call: TRBD1; v_call: TRBV18; clone_size: NA
cdr3_nt: TGCAGCGTTGAAGAAGGGACTAGGGATGAGCAGTTCTTC; cdr3_aa: CSVEEGTRDEQFF; j_call: TRBJ2-1; d_call: TRBD2; v_call: TRBV29-1; clone_size: NA
cdr3_nt: TGTGCCAGCAGCTTAACTGGGGAGGGTGAGCAGTTCTTC; cdr3_aa: CASSLTGEGEQFF; j_call: TRBJ2-1; d_call: TRBD2; v_call: TRBV11-2; clone_size: NA
cdr3_nt: TGTGCCAGCAGCTTAGCTAGCGGGGGGGACAATGAGCAGTTCTTC; cdr3_aa: CASSLASGGDNEQFF; j_call: TRBJ2-1; d_call: TRBD2; v_call: TRBV7-2; clone_size: NA
cdr3_nt: TGTGCCAGCAGTGGACAGGGGGATTCACCCCTCCACTTT; cdr3_aa: CASSGQGDSPLHF; j_call: TRBJ1-6; d_call: TRBD1; v_call: TRBV27; clone_size: NA
cdr3_nt: TGTGCCAGCTCACTAACCAGCGGGAGTGTCTCCTACAATGAGCAGTTCTTC; cdr3_aa: CASSLTSGSVSYNEQFF; j_call: TRBJ2-1; d_call: TRBD2; v_call: TRBV18; clone_size: NA
cdr3_nt: TGTGCCAGTAGCCCAGGACAGGGGGTGGCTCAGCCCCAGCATTTT; cdr3_aa: CASSPGQGVAQPQHF; j_call: TRBJ1-5; d_call: TRBD1; v_call: TRBV19; clone_size: NA
cdr3_nt: TGCGCCAGCAGCTTTTTCCAGGGTGGCTATGGCTACACCTTC; cdr3_aa: CASSFFQGGYGYTF; j_call: TRBJ1-2; d_call: NA; v_call: TRBV5-1; clone_size: once
cdr3_nt: TGTGCCAGCAGCCCTCGGACTAGCGGGGCCCCCTACGAGCAGTACTTC; cdr3_aa: CASSPRTSGAPYEQYF; j_call: TRBJ2-7; d_call: TRBD2; v_call: TRBV7-2; clone_size: NA
cdr3_nt: TGTGCCAGCAGCTTGGGACAGGGGGCTAACTATGGCTACACCTTC; cdr3_aa: CASSLGQGANYGYTF; j_call: TRBJ1-2; d_call: TRBD1; v_call: TRBV5-6; clone_size: NA
cdr3_nt: TGTGCCAGCAGTTACTCCAGGGGGGCGGTTGGCTATGGCTACACCTTC; cdr3_aa: CASSYSRGAVGYGYTF; j_call: TRBJ1-2; d_call: TRBD1; v_call: TRBV6-5; clone_size: NA
cdr3_nt: TGTGCCAGATCTCTAACAGGGCGGGCTGAAGCTTTCTTT; cdr3_aa: CARSLTGRAEAFF; j_call: TRBJ1-1; d_call: NA; v_call: TRBV6-5; clone_size: NA
cdr3_nt: TGCGCCAGCAGTGAGTCGGCTTTGGCTAGCGGGGGCTATGAGCAGTTCTTC; cdr3_aa: CASSESALASGGYEQFF; j_call: TRBJ2-1; d_call: TRBD2; v_call: TRBV10-1; clone_size: NA